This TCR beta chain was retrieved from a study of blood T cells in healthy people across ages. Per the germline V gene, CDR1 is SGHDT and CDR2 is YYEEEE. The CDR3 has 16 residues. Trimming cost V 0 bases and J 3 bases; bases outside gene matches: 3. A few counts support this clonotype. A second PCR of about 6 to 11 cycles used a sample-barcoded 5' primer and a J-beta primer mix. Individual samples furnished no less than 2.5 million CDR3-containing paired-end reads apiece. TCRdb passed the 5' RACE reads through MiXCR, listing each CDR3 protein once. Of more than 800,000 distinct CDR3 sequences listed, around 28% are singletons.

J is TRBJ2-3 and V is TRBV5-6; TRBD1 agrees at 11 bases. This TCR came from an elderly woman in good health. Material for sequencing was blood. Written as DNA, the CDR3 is TGTGCCAGCAGCTTGGATGGACAGGGGGCTACAGATACGCAGTATTTT. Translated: CASSLDGQGATDTQYF.